These 8 T cell receptor beta chains were sequenced from one sample in a study of control samples from healthy donors and cancer patients. Some clones are missing from TCRdb's copy, which holds only in-frame ones; the method was immunoSEQ multiplex PCR. The sample contains 150,000 to 200,000 clones, roughly 94% of which appear only once. What was sequenced was blood. These receptors came from a woman aged 18 to 35 in good health.

This clone was recorded once. This chain uses TRBV11-2 with TRBJ2-7; D is perhaps TRBD1 (6 bases). With 5 bases removed from V and 1 base from J, the gap between germline ends came to 9 bases. Germline V gene lookup returns CDR1 SGHAT and CDR2 FQNNGV. The CDR3 is 13 amino acids. CDR3 nucleotide sequence: TGTGCCAGCAGCCGGACAGTATCCTACGAGCAGTACTTC. It encodes CASSRTVSYEQYF.

J is TRBJ1-5 and V is TRBV6-5; TRBD1 is a possible D gene (6 bases). The CDR3 runs 13 residues. V was trimmed by 8 bases and J by 6 bases, leaving 14 bases between them. CDR1 MNHEY and CDR2 SVGAGI come from the germline V gene. This CDR3 reads CASVGGGSQPQHF. As DNA, the CDR3 is TGTGCCAGCGTCGGCGGGGGCAGTCAGCCCCAGCATTTT.

This chain uses TRBV6-6 with TRBJ2-7, with D perhaps matching TRBD1 (6 bases). Trimming stripped 6 bases from V and 4 bases from J, with 22 bases between. Germline lookup yields CDR1 MNHNY and CDR2 SVGAGI (reference sequence). CDR3 length equals 16 residues. The CDR3 sequence: CASSPLLGQGSYEQYF. As DNA, the CDR3 is TGTGCCAGCAGCCCCCTCCTAGGGCAGGGGTCTTACGAGCAGTACTTC.

Turning to this clone: The identical CDR3 is also encoded by other nucleotide sequences in the sample. The chain combines TRBV6-5 with TRBJ2-5; D is unclear. Germline loops: CDR1 MNHEY, CDR2 SVGAGI. The CDR3 is 11 residues long. Trimming stripped 3 bases from V and 5 bases from J, with 4 bases between. The CDR3 loop reads CASSYGETQYF. The CDR3 DNA is TGTGCCAGCAGTTATGGCGAGACCCAGTACTTC.

This chain connects TRBV28 to TRBJ1-5; D gene uncertain. In germline, CDR1 is MDHEN, CDR2 SYDVKM. The V end lost 1 base, the J end lost 14 bases, and 15 bases lay between the germline ends. The CDR3 loop spans 13 amino acids. The CDR3 nucleotides read TGTGCCAGCAGTTTATACCCGGCCTCCTCGGAGCATTTT. It yields the protein CASSLYPASSEHF.

V and J are TRBV19 and TRBJ1-4; 9 bases map to TRBD1. The V gene end was trimmed by 5 bases and the J gene end by 4 bases; junction bases not matched to a gene: 5. The length of the CDR3 is 15 residues. Germline V lookup: CDR1 LNHDA, CDR2 SQIVND (reference sequence). The CDR3: CASSLTGGVNEKLFF. The DNA of the CDR3 is TGTGCCAGTAGTCTGACAGGGGGGGTTAATGAAAAACTGTTTTTT. The whole variable domain, remainder taken from reference TRBV19 and TRBJ1-4, is DGGITQSPKYLFRKEGQNVTLSCEQNLNHDAMYWYRQDPGQGLRLIYYSQIVNDFQKGDIAEGYSVSREKKESFPLTVTSAQKNPTAFYLCASSLTGGVNEKLFFGSGTQLSVL.

In this sample, this clone turned up once. This sequence joins TRBV10-3 and TRBJ1-1, with TRBD1 matching 9 bases. Germline V gene lookup returns CDR1 ENHRY and CDR2 SYGVKD. The CDR3 spans 14 residues. After removal of 6 bases from V and 1 base from J, the junction contained 3 bases not matched to a gene. As DNA, the CDR3 is TGTGCCATCAGACAGGGGGCGGAGAACACTGAAGCTTTCTTT. Translation gives CAIRQGAENTEAFF.

This chain links TRBV2 with TRBJ2-4; 8 bases map to TRBD2. There are 19 residues in the CDR3. The germline CDR1 and CDR2 sequences are SNHLY and FYNNEI. V lost 1 base and J lost 0; bases outside the gene matches: 11. CDR3 DNA: TGTGCCAGCAGTGAAGGTTGGGGCCAGCGGGGGCTAGCCAAAAACATTCAGTACTTC. Its protein product is CASSEGWGQRGLAKNIQYF.